This T cell receptor beta chain was recorded in a study of cytomegalovirus exposure and HLA in healthy donors. Whole-study findings and limits: Later analysis revealed greater clonal expansion in HLA-associated TCR beta chains than in equally common others. Altogether, about 160 TCR beta chains were recorded as cytomegalovirus-associated. Follow-up analysis found HLA locus-dependent TCR association rates, highest for DRB1 and lowest for HLA-C.

Germline CDR1 is MNHEY and CDR2 is SVGAGI. Between the trimmed V and J ends, which lost 6 bases and 3 bases, there was a span of 14 bases. The CDR3 sequence is 14 residues long. About this clone: Its antigen remains unknown.

PCR used 60 Vbeta primers and 13 Jbeta primers. Sequencing was performed with immunoSEQ multiplex PCR; in TCRdb, only in-frame clones are kept and a portion is missing. The repertoire consists of about 190,000 clones, with 60% to 80% occurring once and the leading ten covering approximately 2%. Sequences were obtained from PBMCs. The V call is TRBV6-5, the J call TRBJ1-2, with D perhaps matching TRBD1 (6 bases). This sequence originates from a young woman in good health and CMV-seropositive. The CDR3 loop reads CASRPSGVHYGYTF. CDR3 sequence (DNA): TGTGCCAGCAGGCCCTCAGGGGTACACTATGGCTACACCTTC.